These T cell receptor beta chains were read from a single sample in a study of shared clonotypes between healthy human individuals. Assay: immunoSEQ multiplex PCR; the TCRdb copy retains only in-frame clones and omits some. The table records some 2.4 million clones, over 85% of them present only once. The specimen was naive CD4+ T cells from PBMCs. These receptors originate from a man aged 18 to 29 in good health. Some clones in this sample may be carry-over from other donors' samples. Both conserved end residues are part of each CDR3. Each record gives: clone size, D gene, V gene, J gene, CDR3 protein, CDR3 DNA. The D gene is left open where the match is weak. Some rows have no size entry. The others give once, few or many, or a class for an expanded clone.

clone_size: .; d_call: TRBD2; v_call: TRBV5-1; j_call: TRBJ2-3; cdr3_aa: CASSSLAEDTQYF; cdr3_nt: TGCGCCAGCAGCTCCCTAGCGGAGGATACGCAGTATTTT
clone_size: .; d_call: .; v_call: TRBV18; j_call: TRBJ2-7; cdr3_aa: CASSPPSGPVAGEQYF; cdr3_nt: TGTGCCAGCTCACCCCCTTCGGGCCCAGTGGCGGGCGAGCAGTACTTC
clone_size: .; d_call: TRBD1; v_call: TRBV27; j_call: TRBJ2-1; cdr3_aa: CASSSYTGGEQFF; cdr3_nt: TGTGCCAGCAGTTCGTACACAGGGGGGGAGCAGTTCTTC
clone_size: .; d_call: .; v_call: TRBV29-1; j_call: TRBJ1-1; cdr3_aa: CSVRRNTEAFF; cdr3_nt: TGCAGCGTAAGACGGAACACTGAAGCTTTCTTT
clone_size: .; d_call: TRBD1; v_call: TRBV19; j_call: TRBJ1-1; cdr3_aa: CASGGQGNTEAFF; cdr3_nt: TGTGCCAGTGGCGGACAGGGTAACACTGAAGCTTTCTTT
clone_size: .; d_call: .; v_call: TRBV7-2; j_call: TRBJ1-1; cdr3_aa: CASSISGKTEAFF; cdr3_nt: TGTGCCAGCAGCATATCCGGGAAGACTGAAGCTTTCTTT
clone_size: .; d_call: TRBD1; v_call: TRBV6-1; j_call: TRBJ2-7; cdr3_aa: CASSGTGGPSYEQYF; cdr3_nt: TGTGCCAGCAGTGGGACAGGGGGGCCGTCCTACGAGCAGTACTTC
clone_size: once; d_call: TRBD1; v_call: TRBV28; j_call: TRBJ1-5; cdr3_aa: CASSLHGQGRQPQHF; cdr3_nt: TGTGCCAGCAGTTTACACGGACAGGGTCGGCAGCCCCAGCATTTT
clone_size: .; d_call: .; v_call: TRBV6-5; j_call: TRBJ1-2; cdr3_aa: CASRSDKNYGYTF; cdr3_nt: TGTGCCAGCAGATCCGACAAAAACTATGGCTACACCTTC
clone_size: .; d_call: TRBD1; v_call: TRBV29-1; j_call: TRBJ1-3; cdr3_aa: CSVERWDREGMGNTIYF; cdr3_nt: TGCAGCGTTGAGAGATGGGACAGGGAGGGGATGGGAAACACCATATATTTT
clone_size: .; d_call: .; v_call: TRBV9; j_call: TRBJ2-7; cdr3_aa: CASSVGGSLSYEQYF; cdr3_nt: TGTGCCAGCAGCGTAGGGGGCAGCCTCTCCTACGAGCAGTACTTC
clone_size: .; d_call: .; v_call: TRBV11-2; j_call: TRBJ2-7; cdr3_aa: CASSTTRALPYEQYF; cdr3_nt: TGTGCCAGCAGCACAACTCGGGCCCTACCCTACGAGCAGTACTTC
clone_size: .; d_call: TRBD1; v_call: TRBV5-6; j_call: TRBJ1-1; cdr3_aa: CASSLRGQGARTEAFF; cdr3_nt: TGTGCCAGCAGCTTGAGGGGGCAGGGGGCGAGGACTGAAGCTTTCTTT
clone_size: .; d_call: TRBD2; v_call: TRBV4-2; j_call: TRBJ2-3; cdr3_aa: CASSHTSGTTDTQYF; cdr3_nt: TGTGCCAGCAGCCACACTAGCGGGACCACAGATACGCAGTATTTT
clone_size: .; d_call: .; v_call: TRBV4-3; j_call: TRBJ1-1; cdr3_aa: CASSQTVNTEAFF; cdr3_nt: TGCGCCAGCAGCCAGACAGTGAACACTGAAGCTTTCTTT
clone_size: .; d_call: TRBD1; v_call: TRBV29-1; j_call: TRBJ2-5; cdr3_aa: CSVERGTGGETQYF; cdr3_nt: TGCAGCGTTGAGCGGGGGACAGGGGGAGAGACCCAGTACTTC
clone_size: few; d_call: .; v_call: TRBV28; j_call: TRBJ1-5; cdr3_aa: CASSLPYSNQPQHF; cdr3_nt: TGTGCCAGCAGTCTCCCCTATAGCAATCAGCCCCAGCATTTT
clone_size: .; d_call: TRBD2; v_call: TRBV19; j_call: TRBJ2-3; cdr3_aa: CASSIGGGRGTDTQYF; cdr3_nt: TGTGCCAGTAGTATAGGCGGGGGACGGGGCACAGATACGCAGTATTTT
clone_size: .; d_call: TRBD1; v_call: TRBV11-1; j_call: TRBJ2-1; cdr3_aa: CASSFDRVVRSEQFF; cdr3_nt: TGTGCCAGCAGCTTTGACAGGGTCGTGAGGAGTGAGCAGTTCTTC
clone_size: .; d_call: .; v_call: TRBV14; j_call: TRBJ2-3; cdr3_aa: CASSPGLVGTDTQYF; cdr3_nt: TGTGCCAGCAGCCCAGGTCTCGTAGGCACAGATACGCAGTATTTT
clone_size: .; d_call: TRBD2; v_call: TRBV2; j_call: TRBJ2-2; cdr3_aa: CASSESLAGVYGGELFF; cdr3_nt: TGTGCCAGCAGTGAAAGTCTAGCGGGAGTGTATGGCGGGGAGCTGTTTTTT
clone_size: once; d_call: .; v_call: TRBV29-1; j_call: TRBJ2-3; cdr3_aa: CSVEGPRQGGSTDTQYF; cdr3_nt: TGCAGCGTTGAAGGGCCCCGGCAGGGGGGTAGCACAGATACGCAGTATTTT
clone_size: .; d_call: TRBD1; v_call: TRBV9; j_call: TRBJ2-7; cdr3_aa: CASSVSMGQIYEQYF; cdr3_nt: TGTGCCAGCAGCGTATCAATGGGACAGATCTACGAGCAGTACTTC
clone_size: once; d_call: TRBD1; v_call: TRBV29-1; j_call: TRBJ2-7; cdr3_aa: CSVARQGGYEQYF; cdr3_nt: TGCAGCGTTGCCCGACAGGGCGGCTACGAGCAGTACTTC
clone_size: once; d_call: .; v_call: TRBV7-6; j_call: TRBJ1-1; cdr3_aa: CASSLIGGLYDEAFF; cdr3_nt: TGTGCCAGCAGCTTAATTGGGGGTTTGTACGATGAAGCTTTCTTT
clone_size: .; d_call: TRBD1; v_call: TRBV28; j_call: TRBJ1-1; cdr3_aa: CASRIRGVEAFF; cdr3_nt: TGTGCCAGCAGGATCAGGGGGGTTGAAGCTTTCTTT
clone_size: .; d_call: .; v_call: TRBV9; j_call: TRBJ2-7; cdr3_aa: CASSVFGGGDDEQYF; cdr3_nt: TGTGCCAGCAGCGTATTTGGTGGGGGAGACGACGAGCAGTACTTC
clone_size: .; d_call: .; v_call: TRBV5-1; j_call: TRBJ2-1; cdr3_aa: CASSLAVASSYNEQFF; cdr3_nt: TGCGCCAGCAGCTTGGCGGTCGCCAGCTCCTACAATGAGCAGTTCTTC
clone_size: .; d_call: TRBD1; v_call: TRBV5-5; j_call: TRBJ2-1; cdr3_aa: CASSIRDRDSVNEQFF; cdr3_nt: TGTGCCAGCAGCATACGGGACAGGGATTCTGTCAATGAGCAGTTCTTC
clone_size: once; d_call: TRBD2; v_call: TRBV25-1; j_call: TRBJ2-1; cdr3_aa: CASSRAGAERNEQFF; cdr3_nt: TGTGCCAGCAGTCGGGCGGGAGCGGAACGCAATGAGCAGTTCTTC
clone_size: .; d_call: TRBD2; v_call: TRBV4-1; j_call: TRBJ2-1; cdr3_aa: CASSPSLAGRSRSSYNEQFF; cdr3_nt: TGCGCCAGCAGCCCCAGCCTAGCGGGAAGATCCCGGAGCTCCTACAATGAGCAGTTCTTC
clone_size: .; d_call: .; v_call: TRBV5-8; j_call: TRBJ1-2; cdr3_aa: CASSYRTEVNGYTF; cdr3_nt: TGTGCCAGCAGCTACCGGACAGAAGTGAATGGCTACACCTTC
clone_size: .; d_call: .; v_call: TRBV28; j_call: TRBJ2-5; cdr3_aa: CASTHLGGKGETQYF; cdr3_nt: TGTGCCAGCACCCATTTAGGGGGAAAAGGGGAGACCCAGTACTTC
clone_size: .; d_call: .; v_call: TRBV7-8; j_call: TRBJ2-7; cdr3_aa: CASSPLGLGYEQYF; cdr3_nt: TGTGCCAGCAGCCCTCTCGGGCTTGGGTACGAGCAGTACTTC
clone_size: .; d_call: .; v_call: TRBV6-6; j_call: TRBJ2-5; cdr3_aa: CASTHGETQYF; cdr3_nt: TGTGCCAGCACCCACGGAGAGACCCAGTACTTC
clone_size: .; d_call: TRBD1; v_call: TRBV5-1; j_call: TRBJ1-1; cdr3_aa: CASSPDRGIGAFF; cdr3_nt: TGCGCCAGCAGCCCGGACAGGGGAATTGGAGCTTTCTTT
clone_size: .; d_call: TRBD1; v_call: TRBV5-1; j_call: TRBJ2-3; cdr3_aa: CASSLQGTDTQYF; cdr3_nt: TGCGCCAGCAGCCTACAGGGGACAGATACGCAGTATTTT
clone_size: .; d_call: .; v_call: TRBV29-1; j_call: TRBJ2-3; cdr3_aa: CSVGGGITDTQYF; cdr3_nt: TGCAGCGTTGGGGGCGGGATCACAGATACGCAGTATTTT
clone_size: .; d_call: TRBD1; v_call: TRBV4-1; j_call: TRBJ1-2; cdr3_aa: CASSQAQTGYDYGYTF; cdr3_nt: TGCGCCAGCAGCCAAGCTCAGACAGGGTACGACTATGGCTACACCTTC
clone_size: .; d_call: .; v_call: TRBV18; j_call: TRBJ1-2; cdr3_aa: CASSPPHGGYTF; cdr3_nt: TGTGCCAGCTCACCCCCGCACGGGGGCTACACCTTC
clone_size: .; d_call: TRBD1; v_call: TRBV5-1; j_call: TRBJ1-2; cdr3_aa: CASSPGQGGVGYTF; cdr3_nt: TGCGCCAGCAGCCCCGGACAGGGAGGAGTTGGCTACACCTTC
clone_size: .; d_call: .; v_call: TRBV30; j_call: TRBJ2-4; cdr3_aa: CAWSAISNIQYF; cdr3_nt: TGTGCCTGGAGTGCCATTTCAAACATTCAGTACTTC
clone_size: .; d_call: .; v_call: TRBV28; j_call: TRBJ1-2; cdr3_aa: CASSLELGGYGYTF; cdr3_nt: TGTGCCAGCAGTTTAGAATTGGGTGGCTATGGCTACACCTTC
clone_size: .; d_call: .; v_call: TRBV28; j_call: TRBJ1-1; cdr3_aa: CASSFRGNTEAFF; cdr3_nt: TGTGCCAGCAGTTTTCGGGGGAACACTGAAGCTTTCTTT
clone_size: .; d_call: TRBD2; v_call: TRBV5-1; j_call: TRBJ2-5; cdr3_aa: CASRISAGGGQETQYF; cdr3_nt: TGCGCCAGCAGAATCAGTGCGGGAGGCGGCCAAGAGACCCAGTACTTC